This T cell receptor beta chain was observed in a study of regulatory T cells in long-lasting Graves disease. As for the study in general: Persistent Graves' disease denoted over 5 years of antithyroid drugs plus positive TSH receptor antibodies. Study-wide results and caveats: Because few samples were included, accuracy may have been lower. Public clonotype sharing was higher in persistent than newly diagnosed patients. Persistent disease was characterized by preferential usage of TRBV28, TRBJ1-2 and TRBJ2-5.

Described time point: persistent/refractory GD, antithyroid drugs over 5 years with positive TRAb. Extracted PBMC RNA gave rise to the TCR library. V gave up 5 bases and J gave up 5 bases; unmatched junction bases: 12. CDR3 length: 16 amino acids. With iRepertoire HTBI primers and Arm-PCR of CDR3 regions, TCR beta libraries were built. A single record per CDR3 protein comes from TCRdb applying MiXCR to the multiplex PCR reads. Here the sample spans more than 650,000 distinct CDR3 sequences, around 30% being singletons. This clonotype was seen ten or more times. Its antigen is unidentified. This sample comprised peripheral blood mononuclear cells (PBMCs), obtained when the disease was refractory, from a patient treated with antithyroid drugs. The TCR comes from a female donor with Graves disease. V is TRBV12-3 or TRBV12-4 and J is TRBJ2-5; TRBD1 agrees at 9 bases. Here the CDR3 DNA reads TGTGCCAGCAGTCTCTCCGACAGGGGGTATGCTGAGACCCAGTACTTC. Protein: CASSLSDRGYAETQYF.